A selection of T cell receptor beta chains follows, all from one sample in a study of T cell repertoires in cytomegalovirus infection. Their recognized antigens are unknown. TCRdb reprocessed the reads with MiXCR, giving one entry per CDR3 protein. The sample consists of fewer than 950,000 distinct CDR3 sequences, approximately 32% of them appearing once. The sample in question was cultured CD8+ T cells from PBMCs, obtained from culture after CMV antigen stimulation. Receptors were obtained from a human donor in good health (CMV status not recorded). Some clones in this sample may be carry-over from other donors' samples. CDR3s include the opening cysteine and the closing phenylalanine or tryptophan. Fields, in order: J gene, V gene, CDR3 protein.

j_call: TRBJ1-1; v_call: TRBV5-4; cdr3_aa: CASSFGPGAEAFF
j_call: TRBJ1-2; v_call: TRBV29-1; cdr3_aa: CSGPQGAFYGYTF
j_call: TRBJ2-3; v_call: TRBV6-5; cdr3_aa: CASSYSPGGNTDTQYF
j_call: TRBJ2-3; v_call: TRBV6-6; cdr3_aa: CASSYSALAGLTDTQYF
j_call: TRBJ1-6; v_call: TRBV6-2/TRBV6-3; cdr3_aa: CASSYSPGKNSPLHF
j_call: TRBJ2-2; v_call: TRBV7-2; cdr3_aa: CASSFGEARALTGELFF
j_call: TRBJ2-1; v_call: TRBV7-6; cdr3_aa: CASSFTSGGAPYNEQFF
j_call: TRBJ1-2; v_call: TRBV20-1; cdr3_aa: CSARTGPYTF
j_call: TRBJ2-2; v_call: TRBV20-1; cdr3_aa: CSARDLRDTGELFF
j_call: TRBJ2-2; v_call: TRBV12-3/TRBV12-4; cdr3_aa: CASSPTSANTGELFF
j_call: TRBJ2-1; v_call: TRBV27; cdr3_aa: CASSTRGDNEQFF
j_call: TRBJ2-3; v_call: TRBV7-6; cdr3_aa: CASSPGAGGRLFTDTQYF
j_call: TRBJ1-5; v_call: TRBV4-3; cdr3_aa: CASSQDRADSNQPQHF
j_call: TRBJ1-2; v_call: TRBV12-3/TRBV12-4; cdr3_aa: CASSLGQAEIYGYTF
j_call: TRBJ2-7; v_call: TRBV6-1; cdr3_aa: CASSEVAGGTYEQYF
j_call: TRBJ2-2; v_call: TRBV6-1; cdr3_aa: CASRGQKTGELFF
j_call: TRBJ1-1; v_call: TRBV19; cdr3_aa: CASSIGLTEAFF
j_call: TRBJ2-3; v_call: TRBV28; cdr3_aa: CASSSRRVSGGTTDTQYF
j_call: TRBJ2-1; v_call: TRBV7-9; cdr3_aa: CASKTSGFNEQFF
j_call: TRBJ2-1; v_call: TRBV6-2/TRBV6-3; cdr3_aa: CASSYLSYGQKYNEQFF
j_call: TRBJ1-1; v_call: TRBV27; cdr3_aa: CASSPYRENTEAFF
j_call: TRBJ2-3; v_call: TRBV10-1; cdr3_aa: CASSRLATDTQYF
j_call: TRBJ1-2; v_call: TRBV7-9; cdr3_aa: CASSQGSGGYTF
j_call: TRBJ2-3; v_call: TRBV29-1; cdr3_aa: CSVEDTLQSTDTQYF
j_call: TRBJ1-5; v_call: TRBV19; cdr3_aa: CVTKTGFQPQHF
j_call: TRBJ2-1; v_call: TRBV6-1; cdr3_aa: CASSSSFYNEQFF
j_call: TRBJ2-1; v_call: TRBV27; cdr3_aa: CASSGGGGAFEQFF
j_call: TRBJ2-7; v_call: TRBV12-3/TRBV12-4; cdr3_aa: CASRSDRESYEQYF
j_call: TRBJ2-5; v_call: TRBV25-1; cdr3_aa: CASSAGPFQYF
j_call: TRBJ2-7; v_call: TRBV19; cdr3_aa: CASSIYTGVVYEQYF
j_call: TRBJ1-4; v_call: TRBV6-1; cdr3_aa: CASSARDRDYTTNEKLFF
j_call: TRBJ1-2; v_call: TRBV12-5; cdr3_aa: CASGLVRTGGFSNGYTF
j_call: TRBJ2-7; v_call: TRBV7-8; cdr3_aa: CASSFPGAGSSYEQYF
j_call: TRBJ2-3; v_call: TRBV5-6; cdr3_aa: CASSHVQVGTDTQYF
j_call: TRBJ2-3; v_call: TRBV2; cdr3_aa: CANSVRGASTDTQYF
j_call: TRBJ1-2; v_call: TRBV7-8; cdr3_aa: CASSSPYTF
j_call: TRBJ2-2; v_call: TRBV7-9; cdr3_aa: CASTPVLAGTLDYTGELFF
j_call: TRBJ2-2; v_call: TRBV24-1; cdr3_aa: CATSEPGQANGELFF
j_call: TRBJ2-3; v_call: TRBV4-2; cdr3_aa: CASSPSRGTTDTQYF
j_call: TRBJ1-2; v_call: TRBV2; cdr3_aa: CASRQRGYTF
j_call: TRBJ1-4; v_call: TRBV6-8; cdr3_aa: CASKVWGGGATNEKLFF
j_call: TRBJ1-2; v_call: TRBV7-2; cdr3_aa: CASSFLGAVEGFTF
j_call: TRBJ1-5; v_call: TRBV27; cdr3_aa: CAVGFSSNQPQHF
j_call: TRBJ2-5; v_call: TRBV7-6; cdr3_aa: CASSPRTGGTQETQYF
j_call: TRBJ1-2; v_call: TRBV7-9; cdr3_aa: CASSLTGGSRHGYTF
j_call: TRBJ2-1; v_call: TRBV6-2/TRBV6-3; cdr3_aa: CASSYGLAGGYNEQFF
j_call: TRBJ1-2; v_call: TRBV25-1; cdr3_aa: CASSGVAPGEGDYGYTF
j_call: TRBJ1-1; v_call: TRBV7-3; cdr3_aa: CASSLDRDRDTEAFF
j_call: TRBJ2-1; v_call: TRBV20-1; cdr3_aa: CSARGGGNEQFF
j_call: TRBJ1-5; v_call: TRBV28; cdr3_aa: CASSLRQLNQPQHF